This T cell receptor (beta chain) derives from a study of blood T cells in healthy people across ages. Across the whole study: The template switching approach captured approximately one barcoded beta molecule for every two T cells.

Trimming pared 0 bases from V and 8 bases from J, leaving 10 bases between. Germline CDR1 is LGHDT and CDR2 is YNNKEL (reference sequence). CDR3 length: 13 amino acids. Peripheral blood, 9.5 to 10 milliliters per donor, was collected. Per sample, a minimum of 6.5 million PBMCs were isolated. As regards this clonotype: Antigen: not known.

A sample-barcoded 5' primer and a J-beta primer mix were used in a second PCR of roughly 6 to 12 cycles. TCRdb reprocessed the 5' RACE reads with MiXCR, giving one entry per CDR3 protein. The data show about 730,000 distinct CDR3 sequences, more than 40% seen once. Study outcomes and limitations: Higher diversity and more naive CD4+ cells were features of long-lived donors, compared to aged donors.

Sequenced input: blood. This TCR was sampled from a woman between 55 and 75 years old in good health. The rearrangement uses TRBV3-1 and TRBJ1-2; D ambiguous. The CDR3 coding sequence is TGTGCCAGCAGCCAAGATCGGGGTTTCGGCTACACCTTC. As protein: CASSQDRGFGYTF. The full variable domain, its missing parts supplied by reference TRBV3-1 and TRBJ1-2, is DTAVSQTPKYLVTQMGNDKSIKCEQNLGHDTMYWYKQDSKKFLKIMFSYNNKELIINETVPNRFSPKSPDKAHLNLHINSLELGDSAVYFCASSQDRGFGYTFGSGTRLTVV.